The sequence of this T cell receptor (beta chain) was determined in a study of blood T cell repertoires in COVID-19. Study at large: From T cells, B-cell-depleted T cells, or PBMCs came the material, which was cDNA or gDNA.

V lost 6 bases and J 13 bases, leaving 19 bases between the germline ends. The CDR3 spans 13 residues. Germline lookup yields CDR1 MRHNA and CDR2 SNTAGT. In the authors' workflow: Cell counts per sample came from amplifying reference gene primers. Assay used: immunoSEQ multiplex PCR; TCRdb lists only in-frame clones, some missing. V, J and clone size are taken as reported in that table, and D and trimming were inferred from the DNA itself. This sample carries about 140,000 clones, approximately 85% of them seen once, and the ten largest clones take 2.5% to 3%. The sample consisted of peripheral blood. The chain recombines TRBV6-4 with TRBJ2-1, with a tentative D call TRBD2 (6 bases). This clonotype was sampled from a man in his fifties with acute or convalescent COVID-19. The CDR3 DNA is TGTGCCAGCAGCGTCGATAGCGGCAGAGTCCAGTTCTTC. Protein product: CASSVDSGRVQFF.